The T cell receptor beta chain described here comes from a study of blood T cell repertoires in COVID-19. The V gene lost 0 bases and the J gene lost 1 base, with 10 bases spanning the gap. This CDR3 contains 16 residues. CDR1 LGHDT and CDR2 YNNKEL come from the germline V gene (reference sequence). The repertoire was sequenced with immunoSEQ multiplex PCR; TCRdb's copy has only in-frame clones and lacks some. The sample includes almost 70,000 clones, about nine tenths of them seen just once. The chain employs TRBV3-1 (or the pseudogene TRBV3-2) and TRBJ1-3, with D possibly being TRBD1 (5 bases). This sequence originates from a woman in her seventies with acute or convalescent COVID-19. Sequenced sample: peripheral blood. CDR3 amino acids: CASSQERTGSGNTIYF. CDR3 DNA sequence: TGTGCCAGCAGCCAAGAGAGAACAGGTTCTGGAAACACCATATATTTT.